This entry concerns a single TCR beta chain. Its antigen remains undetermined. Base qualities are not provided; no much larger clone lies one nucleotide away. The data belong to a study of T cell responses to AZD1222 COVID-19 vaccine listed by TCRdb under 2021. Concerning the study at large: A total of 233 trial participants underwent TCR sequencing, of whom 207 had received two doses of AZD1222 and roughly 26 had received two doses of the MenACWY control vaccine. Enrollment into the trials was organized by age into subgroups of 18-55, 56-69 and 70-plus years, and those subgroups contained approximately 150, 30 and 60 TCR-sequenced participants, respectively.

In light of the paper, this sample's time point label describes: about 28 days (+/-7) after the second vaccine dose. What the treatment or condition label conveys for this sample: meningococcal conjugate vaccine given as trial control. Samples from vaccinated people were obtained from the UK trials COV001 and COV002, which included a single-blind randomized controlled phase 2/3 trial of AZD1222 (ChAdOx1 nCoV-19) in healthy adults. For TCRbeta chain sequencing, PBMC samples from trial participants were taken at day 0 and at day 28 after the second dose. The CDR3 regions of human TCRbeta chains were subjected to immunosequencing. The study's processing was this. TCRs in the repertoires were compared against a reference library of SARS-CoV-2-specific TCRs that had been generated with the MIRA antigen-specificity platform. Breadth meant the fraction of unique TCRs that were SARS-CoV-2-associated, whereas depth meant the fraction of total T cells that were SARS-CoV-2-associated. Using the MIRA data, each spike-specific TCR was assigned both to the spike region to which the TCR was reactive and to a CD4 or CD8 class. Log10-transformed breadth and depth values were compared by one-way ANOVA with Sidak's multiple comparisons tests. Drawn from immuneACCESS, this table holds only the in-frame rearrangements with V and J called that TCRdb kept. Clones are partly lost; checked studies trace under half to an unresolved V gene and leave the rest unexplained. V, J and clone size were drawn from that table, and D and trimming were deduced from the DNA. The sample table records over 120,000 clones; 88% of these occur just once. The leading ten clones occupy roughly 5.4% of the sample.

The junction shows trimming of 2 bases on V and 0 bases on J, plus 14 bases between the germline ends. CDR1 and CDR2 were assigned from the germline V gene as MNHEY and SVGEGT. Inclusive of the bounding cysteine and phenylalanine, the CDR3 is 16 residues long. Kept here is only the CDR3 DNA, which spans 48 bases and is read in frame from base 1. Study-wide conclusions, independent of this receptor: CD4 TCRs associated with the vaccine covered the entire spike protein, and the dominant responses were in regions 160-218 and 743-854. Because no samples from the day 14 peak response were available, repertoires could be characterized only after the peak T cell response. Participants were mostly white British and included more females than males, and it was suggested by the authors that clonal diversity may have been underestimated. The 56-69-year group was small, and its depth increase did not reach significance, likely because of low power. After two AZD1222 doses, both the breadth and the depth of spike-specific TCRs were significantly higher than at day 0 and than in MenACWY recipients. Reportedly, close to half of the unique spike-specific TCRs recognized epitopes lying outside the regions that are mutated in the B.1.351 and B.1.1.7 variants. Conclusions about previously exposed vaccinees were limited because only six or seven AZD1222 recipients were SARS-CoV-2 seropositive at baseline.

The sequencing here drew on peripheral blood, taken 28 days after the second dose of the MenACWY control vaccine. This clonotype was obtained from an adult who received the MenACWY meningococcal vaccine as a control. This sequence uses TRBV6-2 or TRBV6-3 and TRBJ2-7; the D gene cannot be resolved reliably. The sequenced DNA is TGTGCCAGCAGTTACCCCAAAGGACGGATCTCCTACGAGCAGTACTTC. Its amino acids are CASSYPKGRISYEQYF.